Shown below are 24 T cell receptor beta chains from a single sample sequenced in a study of shared clonotypes between healthy human individuals. Profiling relied on immunoSEQ multiplex PCR, and the TCRdb table lists in-frame clones only, not all of them. The repertoire holds millions of clones, with about 92% as singletons. The source material was naive CD4+ T cells sorted from blood. As to subset: CD45RA+ positively selected. These receptors originate from a man between 18 and 35 years old in good health.

The V and J genes are TRBV6-5 and TRBJ1-4; unclear D gene. CDR1 MNHEY and CDR2 SVGAGI come from the germline V gene. Trimming removed 6 bases from V and 5 bases from J, with 13 bases in between. The CDR3 runs 14 residues. CDR3 residues: CASSPAFGNEKLFF. In DNA, the CDR3 is TGTGCCAGCAGCCCCGCCTTTGGAAATGAAAAACTGTTTTTT.

The V and J genes are TRBV5-6 and TRBJ2-7; 7 nucleotides match TRBD1. This CDR3 comprises 14 residues. J gave up 2 bases and V 4 bases, and 6 bases lay outside the gene matches. Germline loops: CDR1 SGHDT, CDR2 YYEEEE. The CDR3 DNA reads as TGTGCCAGCAGCAGAACGGGACAGACCTACGAGCAGTACTTC. It codes for CASSRTGQTYEQYF.

The V and J genes are TRBV7-2 and TRBJ1-2; perhaps TRBD1 as D (5 bases). With 0 bases removed from V and 4 bases from J, the gap between germline ends came to 9 bases. The germline V gene has CDR1 SGHTA and CDR2 FQGNSA. The CDR3 is 14 amino acids. CDR3 sequence (DNA): TGTGCCAGCAGCTTAGCGGGGCGGGGCTATGGCTACACCTTC. It encodes CASSLAGRGYGYTF.

The rearrangement links TRBV6-5 to TRBJ1-6, with TRBD1 matching over 9 bases. Germline values: CDR1 MNHEY, CDR2 SVGAGI. The V gene end was trimmed by 2 bases and the J gene end by 8 bases; junction bases not matched to a gene: 4. The CDR3 sequence is 15 residues long. CDR3: CASSYRQGEYSPLHF. The CDR3, as DNA: TGTGCCAGCAGTTACCGACAGGGGGAGTATTCACCCCTCCACTTT.

The chain links TRBV28 to TRBJ2-7, with D uncertain. Germline CDR1 is MDHEN and CDR2 is SYDVKM. Trimming removed 8 bases at V and 7 bases at J, with 18 bases between. The length of the CDR3 is 13 residues. This CDR3 is CASGRTRPWEQYF. The DNA for the CDR3 is TGTGCCAGCGGTCGGACCCGCCCATGGGAGCAGTACTTC.

The genes are TRBV2 and TRBJ1-5, with D perhaps TRBD1 (5 bases). Trimming removed 6 bases at V and 9 bases at J, with 15 bases between. CDR3 length: 13 amino acids. Germline V gives CDR1 SNHLY, CDR2 FYNNEI. CDR3 region: CASRAREYGPQHF. CDR3 nucleotides: TGTGCCAGCAGGGCCAGGGAATATGGGCCCCAGCATTTT.

This clone was seen a single time. The chain has TRBV28 and TRBJ2-1; TRBD2 agrees at 9 bases. This CDR3 is 16 amino acids long. V lost 3 bases and J lost 7; bases outside the gene matches: 10. Germline CDR1 is MDHEN and CDR2 is SYDVKM. CDR3 protein: CASSLRLAAYGNEQFF. CDR3 DNA: TGTGCCAGCAGTTTGCGACTAGCGGCCTACGGGAATGAGCAGTTCTTC.

CDR3 loop: CASSRDNTDTQYF. DNA for the CDR3: TGTGCCAGTTCCCGGGACAACACAGATACGCAGTATTTT. The chain couples TRBV2 to TRBJ2-3; maybe TRBD1 (6 bases). Germline V lookup: CDR1 SNHLY, CDR2 FYNNEI. The CDR3 has 13 amino acids. Trimming removed 9 bases from V and 2 bases from J, with 12 bases in between.

The gene calls are TRBV10-3 and TRBJ2-1, with 7 bases matching TRBD1. J gave up 2 bases and V 4 bases, and 8 bases lay outside the gene matches. CDR1 is ENHRY and CDR2 is SYGVKD in the germline V gene. The CDR3 is 16 amino acids. The CDR3 protein is CAISGSNRGPYNEQFF. In DNA, the CDR3 is TGTGCCATCAGTGGTTCGAACAGGGGACCCTACAATGAGCAGTTCTTC.

The V gene is TRBV6-5, the J gene TRBJ1-4; a possible D gene is TRBD1 (5 bases). Trimming stripped 6 bases from V and 5 bases from J, with 10 bases between. Germline CDR1 MNHEY, CDR2 SVGAGI. CDR3 length: 13 residues. Here the CDR3 DNA reads TGTGCCAGCAGGTGGAGGGGCAATGAAAAACTGTTTTTT. Translating gives CASRWRGNEKLFF.

The rearrangement links TRBV10-2 to TRBJ2-5; D call uncertain. With 2 bases removed from V and 5 bases from J, the gap between germline ends came to 6 bases. CDR1 is WSHSY and CDR2 is SAAADI in the germline V gene. The CDR3 loop spans 12 amino acids. CDR3 sequence (DNA): TGCGCCAGCAGTGAGCAGCGTGAGACCCAGTACTTC. This gives the protein CASSEQRETQYF.

The V call is TRBV5-1, the J call TRBJ2-5; D is possibly TRBD2 (6 bases). Germline lookup yields CDR1 SGHRS and CDR2 YFSETQ. Trimming took 2 bases from V and 5 from J, leaving 13 bases between them. CDR3 length: 14 residues. The CDR3 sequence: CASSFISGVETQYF. DNA for the CDR3: TGCGCCAGCAGCTTTATTTCGGGAGTGGAGACCCAGTACTTC.

The chain uses TRBV5-4 and TRBJ2-7; D not resolved. The V end lost 4 bases, the J end lost 1 base, and 6 bases lay between the germline ends. The CDR3 covers 12 residues. The germline V gene encodes CDR1 SGHNT and CDR2 YYREEE (reference sequence). The CDR3 sequence: CASSPGSYEQYF. CDR3 nucleotide sequence: TGTGCCAGCAGCCCCGGATCCTACGAGCAGTACTTC.

This clone was detected once. The chain recombines TRBV6-5 with TRBJ2-6, with D unclear. V was pared by 2 bases and J by 4 bases, with 6 bases between. In germline, CDR1 is MNHEY, CDR2 SVGAGI. The CDR3 runs to 14 residues. The CDR3, as DNA: TGTGCCAGCAGTTACCCCGGCGGGGCCAACGTCCTGACTTTC. Protein: CASSYPGGANVLTF.

This clone is a singleton in its sample. The chain combines TRBV7-8 with TRBJ1-4, with TRBD1 identical over 9 bases. Germline CDR1 SGHVS, CDR2 FQNEAQ. Trimming cost V 5 bases and J 6 bases; bases outside gene matches: 7. The CDR3 spans 15 residues. CDR3 protein: CASSPHRGRDEKLFF. For the CDR3, the DNA is TGTGCCAGCAGCCCTCACAGGGGGCGGGATGAAAAACTGTTTTTT.

This clone is a singleton in its sample. The CDR3 sequence: CSVDGTVETQYF. The CDR3 DNA is TGCAGCGTTGATGGGACAGTGGAGACCCAGTACTTC. The J gene is TRBJ2-5, the V gene TRBV29-1; the match to TRBD1 covers 7 bases. Germline V gene sequence: CDR1 SQVTM, CDR2 ANQGSEA. The CDR3 spans 12 residues. J was trimmed by 5 bases and V by 3 bases; bases with no gene match: 3.

V and J are TRBV19 and TRBJ2-3, with 11 bases fitting TRBD2. V shed 5 bases, J shed 6 bases, and the junction held 13 bases outside the gene matches. This CDR3 contains 17 residues. CDR1 is LNHDA, CDR2 SQIVND, per germline (reference sequence). The CDR3 spells CASSPGDLAGGADTQYF. The DNA of the CDR3 is TGTGCCAGTAGTCCCGGTGATCTAGCGGGGGGTGCCGATACGCAGTATTTT. Variable domain in full (rest from reference TRBV19 and TRBJ2-3): DGGITQSPKYLFRKEGQNVTLSCEQNLNHDAMYWYRQDPGQGLRLIYYSQIVNDFQKGDIAEGYSVSREKKESFPLTVTSAQKNPTAFYLCASSPGDLAGGADTQYFGPGTRLTVL.

This chain connects TRBV19 to TRBJ2-1; 8 bases align to TRBD2. This CDR3 is built from 15 residues. Germline CDR1 is LNHDA and CDR2 is SQIVND (reference sequence). The V segment lost 2 bases and the J segment 12 bases; nucleotides outside the gene matches: 12. CDR3 nucleotide sequence: TGTGCCAGTAGTATATCGGGGCGTGGGACTAGAGGGCAGTTCTTC. It translates to CASSISGRGTRGQFF.

The chain combines TRBV18 with TRBJ2-2, with TRBD2 as a possible D gene (5 bases). Germline V gene data show CDR1 as KGHSH and CDR2 as LQKENI. This CDR3 is built from 16 residues. V lost 2 bases and J lost 4, with 14 bases in between. In DNA form, the CDR3 reads TGTGCCAGCTCACCAAGGAACGGAGGTAGCACCGGGGAGCTGTTTTTT. Encoded protein: CASSPRNGGSTGELFF.

CDR3 sequence (DNA): TGTGCCAGCAGCCGCCCTGGGTCTGTCACAGATACGCAGTATTTT. It translates to CASSRPGSVTDTQYF. V usage is TRBV5-4 and J usage is TRBJ2-3, with D hard to call. V was pared by 4 bases and J by 2 bases, with 14 bases between. This CDR3 is 15 amino acids long. In germline, CDR1 is SGHNT, CDR2 YYREEE (reference sequence).

The V and J genes are TRBV19 and TRBJ1-2, with D unresolved. Germline V gives CDR1 LNHDA, CDR2 SQIVND (reference sequence). Trimming removed 7 bases at V and 7 bases at J, with 13 bases between. The CDR3 runs 12 residues. Written as DNA, the CDR3 is TGTGCCAGTATTGGGTCCCGAAGTGGCTACACCTTC. It yields the protein CASIGSRSGYTF.

J is TRBJ2-1 and V is TRBV25-1, with D uncertain. Looked up from germline, CDR1 is MGHDK and CDR2 is SYGVNS. The CDR3 is made up of 15 amino acids. V was clipped by 2 bases and J by 7 bases, with 15 bases between them. This CDR3 is CASSEIDRTTNEQFF. CDR3 in DNA: TGTGCCAGCAGTGAAATCGATCGAACAACAAATGAGCAGTTCTTC.

This clone appeared once. The J gene is TRBJ1-4, the V gene TRBV5-6; D may be TRBD1 (6 bases). Germline CDR1 is SGHDT and CDR2 is YYEEEE. V lost 4 bases, J lost 0 bases, and 16 bases lay in between. The CDR3 sequence is 17 residues long. CDR3 in amino acids: CASSLRGGYATNEKLFF. CDR3 nucleotide sequence: TGTGCCAGCAGCCTGAGGGGGGGTTACGCAACTAATGAAAAACTGTTTTTT.

The chain uses TRBV28 and TRBJ1-4; 7 nucleotides align to TRBD1. The CDR3 loop spans 12 amino acids. J was trimmed by 10 bases and V by 7 bases; bases with no gene match: 6. Per germline, CDR1 MDHEN and CDR2 SYDVKM. This CDR3 reads CASTTNRGKLFF. Here the CDR3 DNA reads TGTGCCAGCACCACTAACAGGGGAAAACTGTTTTTT.